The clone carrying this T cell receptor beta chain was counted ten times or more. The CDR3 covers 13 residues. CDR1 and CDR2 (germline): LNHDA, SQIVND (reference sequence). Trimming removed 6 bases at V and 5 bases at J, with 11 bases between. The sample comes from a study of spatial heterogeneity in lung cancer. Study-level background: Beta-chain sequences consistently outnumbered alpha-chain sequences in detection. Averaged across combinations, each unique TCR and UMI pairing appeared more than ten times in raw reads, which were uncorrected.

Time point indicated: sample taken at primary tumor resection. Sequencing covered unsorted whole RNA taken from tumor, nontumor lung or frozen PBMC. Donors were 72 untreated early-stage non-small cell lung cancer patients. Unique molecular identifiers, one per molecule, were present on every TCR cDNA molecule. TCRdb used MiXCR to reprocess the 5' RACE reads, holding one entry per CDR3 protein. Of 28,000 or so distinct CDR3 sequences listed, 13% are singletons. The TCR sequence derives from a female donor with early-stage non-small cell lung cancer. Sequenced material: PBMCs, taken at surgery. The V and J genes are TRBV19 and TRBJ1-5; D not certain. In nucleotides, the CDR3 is TGTGCCAGTAGCACACAGAAGGATCAGCCCCAGCATTTT. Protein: CASSTQKDQPQHF.